This T cell receptor beta chain was sequenced during a study of blood T cells in healthy people across ages. The use of a sample-barcoded 5' primer and a J-beta primer mix characterized a second PCR of about 7 to 12 cycles. TCRdb used MiXCR to reprocess the 5' RACE reads, holding one entry per CDR3 protein. The repertoire holds around 710,000 distinct CDR3 sequences, with 35% to 45% as singletons. This clonotype was counted only a few times. The CDR3 totals 14 residues. V was trimmed by 1 base and J by 4 bases, leaving 11 bases between them. Germline values: CDR1 DFQATT, CDR2 SNEGSKA (reference sequence).

The chain couples TRBV20-1 to TRBJ2-1; TRBD1 or TRBD2 may be the D gene (5 bases each). Sequencing was carried out using blood. The clonotype originates from a woman in her sixties in good health. The CDR3 loop reads CSARVTGPYNEQFF. CDR3 sequence (DNA): TGCAGTGCTAGAGTCACGGGGCCGTACAATGAGCAGTTCTTC.